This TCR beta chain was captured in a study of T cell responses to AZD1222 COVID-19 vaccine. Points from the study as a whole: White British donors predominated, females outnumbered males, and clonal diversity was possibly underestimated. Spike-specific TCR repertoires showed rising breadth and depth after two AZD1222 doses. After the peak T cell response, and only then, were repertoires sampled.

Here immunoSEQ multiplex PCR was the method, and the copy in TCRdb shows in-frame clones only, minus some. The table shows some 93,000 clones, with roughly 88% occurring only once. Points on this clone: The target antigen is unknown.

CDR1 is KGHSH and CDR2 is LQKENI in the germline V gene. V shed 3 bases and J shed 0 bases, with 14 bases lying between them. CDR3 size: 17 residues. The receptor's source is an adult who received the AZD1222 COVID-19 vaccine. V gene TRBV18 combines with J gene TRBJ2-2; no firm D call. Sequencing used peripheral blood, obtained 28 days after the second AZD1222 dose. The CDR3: CASSPSDVGANTGELFF. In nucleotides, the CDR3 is TGTGCCAGCTCACCTTCTGACGTAGGCGCGAACACCGGGGAGCTGTTTTTT.